The entry that follows covers one T cell receptor beta chain sequence. The antigen remains undetermined. This entry comes from a study of T cell responses to AZD1222 COVID-19 vaccine. Looking at the study overall: Second doses were pooled across both intervals (about 4 or about 12 weeks).

CDR1 WSHSY and CDR2 SAAADI come from the germline V gene. Trimming took off 2 bases at V and 1 base at J, with 16 bases between the two ends. The CDR3 totals 17 residues. TCRdb's copy holds only in-frame clones and misses some; the assay was immunoSEQ multiplex PCR. The sample shows around 150,000 clones, 80% to 95% of them seen only once. Whole-study results and caveats: At study baseline, merely a handful of AZD1222 recipients were seropositive. In a largely white British group with more females than males, clonal diversity was possibly underestimated.

Sample: peripheral blood, taken on day 0 of AZD1222 vaccination. This TCR came from an adult in good health. The V gene is TRBV10-2, the J gene TRBJ2-3, with unresolved D. CDR3 bases: TGCGCCAGCAGTGAGCCCCGACTGCAGGACCGCACAGATACGCAGTATTTT. It yields the protein CASSEPRLQDRTDTQYF.